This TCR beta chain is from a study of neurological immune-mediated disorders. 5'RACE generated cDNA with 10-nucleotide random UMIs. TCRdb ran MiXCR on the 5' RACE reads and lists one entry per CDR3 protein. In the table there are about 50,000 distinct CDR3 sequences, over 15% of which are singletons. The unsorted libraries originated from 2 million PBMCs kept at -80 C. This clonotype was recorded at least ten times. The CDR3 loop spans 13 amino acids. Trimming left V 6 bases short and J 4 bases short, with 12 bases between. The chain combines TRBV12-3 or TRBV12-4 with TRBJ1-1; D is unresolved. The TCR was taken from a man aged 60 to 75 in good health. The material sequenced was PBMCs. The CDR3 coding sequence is TGTGCCAGCAGCCCAAGGGTGGTCACTGAAGCTTTCTTT. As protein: CASSPRVVTEAFF.